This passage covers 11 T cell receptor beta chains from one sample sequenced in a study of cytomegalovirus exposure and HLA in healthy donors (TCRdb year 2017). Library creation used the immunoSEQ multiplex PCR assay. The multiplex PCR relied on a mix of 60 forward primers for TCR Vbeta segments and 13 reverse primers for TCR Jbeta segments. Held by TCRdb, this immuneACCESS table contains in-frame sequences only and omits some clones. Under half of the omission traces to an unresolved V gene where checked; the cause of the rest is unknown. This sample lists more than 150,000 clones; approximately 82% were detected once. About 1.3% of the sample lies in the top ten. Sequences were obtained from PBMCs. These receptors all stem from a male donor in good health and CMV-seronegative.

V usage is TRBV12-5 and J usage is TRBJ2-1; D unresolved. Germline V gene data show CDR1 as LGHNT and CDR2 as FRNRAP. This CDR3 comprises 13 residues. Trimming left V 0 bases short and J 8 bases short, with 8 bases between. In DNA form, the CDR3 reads TGTGCTAGTGGTTTGGTACCAGGCCATGAGCAGTTCTTC. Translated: CASGLVPGHEQFF.

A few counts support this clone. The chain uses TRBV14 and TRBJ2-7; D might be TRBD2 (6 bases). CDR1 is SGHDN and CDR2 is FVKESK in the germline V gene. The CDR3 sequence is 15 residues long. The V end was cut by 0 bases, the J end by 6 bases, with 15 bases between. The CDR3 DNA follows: TGTGCCAGCAGCCAAGACCAGACTAGAGGTGGCGAGCAGTACTTC. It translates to CASSQDQTRGGEQYF. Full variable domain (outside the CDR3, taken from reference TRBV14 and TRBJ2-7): EAGVTQFPSHSVIEKGQTVTLRCDPISGHDNLYWYRRVMGKEIKFLLHFVKESKQDESGMPNNRFLAERTGGTYSTLKVQPAELEDSGVYFCASSQDQTRGGEQYFGPGTRLTVT.

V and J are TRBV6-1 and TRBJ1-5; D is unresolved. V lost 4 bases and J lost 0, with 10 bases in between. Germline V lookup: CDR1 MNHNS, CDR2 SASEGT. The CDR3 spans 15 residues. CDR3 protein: CASSVTDYSNQPQHF. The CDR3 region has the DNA TGTGCCAGCAGTGTAACAGACTATAGCAATCAGCCCCAGCATTTT.

CDR3 in DNA: TGCAGCTATGACAGGGAATCCTACAATGAGCAGTTCTTC. It specifies CSYDRESYNEQFF. The V call is TRBV29-1, the J call TRBJ2-1, with 7 bases fitting TRBD1. The CDR3 extends over 13 amino acids. From germline, CDR1 is SQVTM and CDR2 ANQGSEA. V gave up 8 bases and J gave up 1 base; unmatched junction bases: 5.

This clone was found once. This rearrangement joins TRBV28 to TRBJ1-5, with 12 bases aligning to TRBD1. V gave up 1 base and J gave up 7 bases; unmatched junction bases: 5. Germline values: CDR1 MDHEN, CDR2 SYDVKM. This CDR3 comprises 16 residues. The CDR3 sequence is CASSLYGTGGGQPQHF. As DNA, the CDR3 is TGTGCCAGCAGTTTATATGGGACAGGGGGCGGACAGCCCCAGCATTTT.

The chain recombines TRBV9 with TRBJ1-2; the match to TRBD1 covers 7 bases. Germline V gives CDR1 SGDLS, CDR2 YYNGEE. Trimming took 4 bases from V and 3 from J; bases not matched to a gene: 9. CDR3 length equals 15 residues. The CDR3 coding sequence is TGTGCCAGCAGCCCTTCACAGGGGACTTACTATGGCTACACCTTC. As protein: CASSPSQGTYYGYTF.

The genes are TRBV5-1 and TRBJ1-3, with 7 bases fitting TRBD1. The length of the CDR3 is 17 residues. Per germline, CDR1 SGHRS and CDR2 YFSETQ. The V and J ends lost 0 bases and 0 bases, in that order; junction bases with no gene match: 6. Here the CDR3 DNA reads TGCGCCAGCAGCTTGGAAGCAGGGGGATACTCTGGAAACACCATATATTTT. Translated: CASSLEAGGYSGNTIYF.

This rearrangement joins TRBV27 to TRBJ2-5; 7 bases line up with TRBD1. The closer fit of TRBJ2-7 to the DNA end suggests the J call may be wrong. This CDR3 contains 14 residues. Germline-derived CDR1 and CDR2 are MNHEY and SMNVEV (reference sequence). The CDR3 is CASKDRPNSYEQYF. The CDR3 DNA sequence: TGTGCCAGCAAGGACAGGCCCAACTCCTACGAGCAGTACTTC.

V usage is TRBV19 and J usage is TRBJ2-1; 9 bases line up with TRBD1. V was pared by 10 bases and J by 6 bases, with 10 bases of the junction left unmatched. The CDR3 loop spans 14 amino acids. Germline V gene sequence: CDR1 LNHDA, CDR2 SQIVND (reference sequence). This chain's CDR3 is CAMEGTGLPNEQFF. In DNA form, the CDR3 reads TGTGCCATGGAGGGGACAGGGCTGCCCAATGAGCAGTTCTTC.

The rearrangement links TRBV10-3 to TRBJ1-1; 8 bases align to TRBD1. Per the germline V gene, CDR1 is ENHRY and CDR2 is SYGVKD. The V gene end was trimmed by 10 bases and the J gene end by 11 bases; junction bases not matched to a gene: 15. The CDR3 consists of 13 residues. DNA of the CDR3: TGTGCCAAACGGGCCTCTACAGGGGGTCCCGCTTTCTTT. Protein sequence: CAKRASTGGPAFF.

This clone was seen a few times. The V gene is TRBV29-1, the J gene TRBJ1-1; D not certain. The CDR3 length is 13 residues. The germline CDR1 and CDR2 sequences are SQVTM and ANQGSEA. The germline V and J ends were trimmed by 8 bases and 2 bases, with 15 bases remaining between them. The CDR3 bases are TGCAGCCATGCCTCGGCGGGCAACACTGAAGCTTTCTTT. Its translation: CSHASAGNTEAFF.